The 18 T cell receptor beta chains given below trace back to one sample, sequenced in a study of blood T cell repertoires in COVID-19. Libraries were prepared by immunoSEQ multiplex PCR; TCRdb keeps only in-frame clonotypes and omits some of them. The table lists 110,000 or so clones, roughly 82% of them singletons. The sequenced sample was peripheral blood. The receptors come from a human donor in a cohort sampled during active COVID-19.

The chain recombines TRBV6-2 or TRBV6-3 with TRBJ2-1, with D maybe TRBD1 (6 bases). From germline, CDR1 is MNHEY and CDR2 SVGEGT. The CDR3 is 15 residues long. Trimming took 6 bases from V and 6 from J, leaving 18 bases between them. The CDR3 loop reads CASSKDRPPGNEQFF. The CDR3 nucleotides read TGTGCCAGCAGCAAGGACAGACCTCCGGGCAATGAGCAGTTCTTC.

The CDR3: CASSLWTDRAYEQYF. The DNA of the CDR3 is TGCGCCAGCAGCCTCTGGACAGACCGCGCATACGAGCAGTACTTC. The chain links TRBV5-1 to TRBJ2-7; D may be TRBD1 (6 bases). CDR3 length: 15 residues. Germline CDR1 and CDR2: SGHRS and YFSETQ. V dropped 4 bases and J dropped 4 bases, with 18 bases sitting between them.

This clone was detected once. CDR3 in DNA: TGTGCCAGCAGAGACAGGGGTGAGGCAGATACGCAGTATTTT. Translation: CASRDRGEADTQYF. V gene TRBV6-5 combines with J gene TRBJ2-3; TRBD1 matches at 8 bases. The germline V gene has CDR1 MNHEY and CDR2 SVGAGI. The CDR3 spans 14 residues. V was clipped by 6 bases and J by 4 bases; unmatched bases: 6.

This clone was seen only once. The chain recombines TRBV5-4 with TRBJ1-6; possibly TRBD1 for D (5 bases). The germline CDR1 and CDR2 sequences are SGHNT and YYREEE (reference sequence). The CDR3 loop spans 15 amino acids. Deletions cut 4 bases from V and 10 bases from J, with 18 bases between. The CDR3 reads CASSQGGQGYSPLHF. CDR3 sequence (DNA): TGTGCCAGCAGCCAGGGAGGGCAGGGTTACTCACCCCTCCACTTT.

This sequence joins TRBV7-9 and TRBJ2-1; a possible D gene is TRBD2 (6 bases). V was pared by 4 bases and J by 3 bases, with 10 bases between. The CDR3 consists of 14 residues. Per the germline V gene, CDR1 is SEHNR and CDR2 is FQNEAQ (reference sequence). CDR3 in DNA: TGTGCCAGCAGCTCTAGCGATGACTACAATGAGCAGTTCTTC. The encoded protein is CASSSSDDYNEQFF.

V gene TRBV12-3 or TRBV12-4 combines with J gene TRBJ2-7; possibly TRBD2 for D (7 bases). This CDR3 comprises 13 residues. Trimming removed 4 bases from V and 3 bases from J, with 10 bases in between. The CDR3 DNA follows: TGTGCCAGCAGTTACGGGGGGCGCTACGAGCAGTACTTC. This gives the protein CASSYGGRYEQYF.

The chain recombines TRBV6-6 with TRBJ2-1, with a tentative D call TRBD2 (7 bases). CDR3 length: 16 residues. V was trimmed by 5 bases and J by 7 bases, leaving 21 bases between them. Germline assignment: CDR1 MNHNY and CDR2 SVGAGI (reference sequence). Here the CDR3 reads CASSGGVGGGSNEQFF. CDR3 coding DNA: TGTGCCAGCAGTGGCGGTGTAGGGGGGGGTAGTAATGAGCAGTTCTTC.

This clone was found once. The chain recombines TRBV3-1 (or the pseudogene TRBV3-2) with TRBJ1-1, with D uncertain. CDR1 and CDR2 (germline): LGHDT, YNNKEL (reference sequence). The CDR3 loop spans 13 amino acids. Trimming took 8 bases from V and 3 from J, leaving 13 bases between them. CDR3 sequence: CASFGEGHTEAFF. The CDR3 bases are TGTGCCAGCTTCGGGGAGGGCCACACTGAAGCTTTCTTT.

The genes are TRBV7-2 and TRBJ2-3; maybe TRBD2 (7 bases). Trimming removed 5 bases at V and 0 bases at J, with 18 bases between. Germline loops: CDR1 SGHTA, CDR2 FQGNSA. This CDR3 comprises 17 residues. Written as DNA, the CDR3 is TGTGCCAGCAGCCGCGGGTGGGCGGGGGCTAGCACAGATACGCAGTATTTT. Protein product: CASSRGWAGASTDTQYF.

The V gene is TRBV5-4, the J gene TRBJ2-1; 11 nucleotides match TRBD2. This CDR3 comprises 14 residues. With V trimmed by 4 bases and J by 5 bases, 2 bases remained unmatched. CDR1 is SGHNT and CDR2 is YYREEE in the germline V gene (reference sequence). The CDR3 sequence: CASSPTSGDNEQFF. CDR3 nucleotide sequence: TGTGCCAGCAGCCCGACTAGCGGGGACAATGAGCAGTTCTTC.

The chain combines TRBV28 with TRBJ2-7, with 9 bases identical to TRBD1. The CDR3 spans 17 residues. Germline V lookup: CDR1 MDHEN, CDR2 SYDVKM. The trim removed 5 bases at V and 1 base at J, leaving 12 bases unmatched. CDR3 in amino acids: CASSPNPTGQGSYEQYF. CDR3 coding DNA: TGTGCCAGCAGTCCTAACCCCACGGGACAGGGTTCCTACGAGCAGTACTTC.

This sequence joins TRBV4-2 and TRBJ2-3; 13 nucleotides line up with TRBD2. Germline CDR1 LGHNA, CDR2 YNFKEQ. CDR3 size: 17 residues. The trim removed 0 bases at V and 5 bases at J, leaving 5 bases unmatched. DNA of the CDR3: TGTGCCAGCAGCCAAGAGGGGACTAGCGGGGTAATAGATACGCAGTATTTT. Translated: CASSQEGTSGVIDTQYF.

V is TRBV28 and J is TRBJ1-2; D is perhaps TRBD1 (6 bases). The CDR3 is 14 amino acids. Per the germline V gene, CDR1 is MDHEN and CDR2 is SYDVKM. V was shortened by 5 bases and J by 8 bases, with 18 bases between the two germline ends. The CDR3 sequence: CASSTRGEVGGYTF. DNA for the CDR3: TGTGCCAGCAGTACCAGGGGAGAGGTGGGGGGCTACACCTTC.

This CDR3 is CASREGSEAGNTIYF. CDR3 in DNA: TGTGCCAGCAGGGAGGGATCTGAGGCTGGAAACACCATATATTTT. The J gene is TRBJ1-3, the V gene TRBV2; D ambiguous. The CDR3 runs to 15 residues. The germline CDR1 and CDR2 sequences are SNHLY and FYNNEI. The V end lost 6 bases, the J end lost 2 bases, and 14 bases lay between the germline ends. Full variable domain (rest looked up from reference TRBV2 and TRBJ1-3): EPEVTQTPSHQVTQMGQEVILRCVPISNHLYFYWYRQILGQKVEFLVSFYNNEISEKSEIFDDQFSVERPDGSNFTLKIRSTKLEDSAMYFCASREGSEAGNTIYFGEGSWLTVV.

The chain uses TRBV7-6 and TRBJ1-5; TRBD1 agrees at 11 bases. The CDR3 is 15 amino acids. V trimming: 6 bases; J trimming: 7 bases; junction bases outside the gene matches: 8. Per germline, CDR1 SGHVS and CDR2 FNYEAQ. CDR3 amino acids: CASSPGQGGLQPQHF. The DNA for the CDR3 is TGTGCCAGCAGTCCGGGACAGGGGGGTTTGCAGCCCCAGCATTTT.

The J gene is TRBJ2-3, the V gene TRBV7-9; D call uncertain. V was clipped by 5 bases and J by 1 base, with 19 bases between them. CDR1 is SEHNR, CDR2 FQNEAQ, per germline (reference sequence). The CDR3 is made up of 17 amino acids. The CDR3 loop reads CASSPGPPLFGTDTQYF. The CDR3 DNA sequence: TGTGCCAGCAGCCCTGGGCCGCCGTTATTTGGCACAGATACGCAGTATTTT.

This clone has a single count. CDR3 protein: CSVAIGNSGYTF. In DNA, the CDR3 is TGCAGCGTTGCGATCGGGAATTCCGGCTACACCTTC. The chain links TRBV29-1 to TRBJ1-2; D is unclear. This CDR3 comprises 12 residues. The germline V gene has CDR1 SQVTM and CDR2 ANQGSEA. V lost 4 bases, J lost 8 bases, and 14 bases lay in between.

V gene TRBV10-1 combines with J gene TRBJ2-2; no reliable D call. V lost 5 bases and J lost 2, with 9 bases in between. This CDR3 region has 14 residues. Looked up from germline, CDR1 is WNHNN and CDR2 is SYGVQD (reference sequence). In nucleotides, the CDR3 is TGCGCCAGCAGTCCATCATTTAACACCGGGGAGCTGTTTTTT. Translated, it gives CASSPSFNTGELFF.